The sequence of this T cell receptor (beta chain) was determined in a study of blood T cell repertoires in COVID-19. Sequencing was performed with immunoSEQ multiplex PCR; in TCRdb, only in-frame clones are kept and a portion is missing. The sample yields about 100,000 clones, about 85% seen once. Unmatched junction bases numbered 1, after V lost 1 base and J lost 1 base. This CDR3 is built from 14 residues. The germline CDR1 and CDR2 sequences are GTSNPN and SVGIG (reference sequence). The table lists this clone with a count of one. Material: peripheral blood. This receptor was identified in a woman in her seventies with active or convalescent COVID-19. The genes are TRBV30 and TRBJ2-7; 10 bases fit TRBD1. The CDR3 DNA follows: TGTGCCTGGAGTGGGACAGGGGGGTCCTACGAGCAGTACTTC. Translation: CAWSGTGGSYEQYF.